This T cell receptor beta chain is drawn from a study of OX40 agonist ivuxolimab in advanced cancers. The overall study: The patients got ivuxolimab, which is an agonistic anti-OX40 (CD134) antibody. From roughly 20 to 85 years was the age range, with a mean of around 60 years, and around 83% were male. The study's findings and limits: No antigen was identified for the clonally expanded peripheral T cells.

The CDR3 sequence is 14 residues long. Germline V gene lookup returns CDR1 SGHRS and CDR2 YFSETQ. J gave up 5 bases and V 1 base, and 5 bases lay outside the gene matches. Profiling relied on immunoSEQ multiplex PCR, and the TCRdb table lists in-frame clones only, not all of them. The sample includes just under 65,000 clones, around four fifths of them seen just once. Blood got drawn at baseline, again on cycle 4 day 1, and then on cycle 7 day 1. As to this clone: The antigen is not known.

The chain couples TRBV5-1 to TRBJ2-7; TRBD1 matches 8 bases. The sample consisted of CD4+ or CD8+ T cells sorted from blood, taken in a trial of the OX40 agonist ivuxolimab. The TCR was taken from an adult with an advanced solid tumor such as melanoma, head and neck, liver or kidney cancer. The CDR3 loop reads CASSLNRGLNEQYF. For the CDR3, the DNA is TGCGCCAGCAGCTTGAACAGGGGGTTGAACGAGCAGTACTTC.